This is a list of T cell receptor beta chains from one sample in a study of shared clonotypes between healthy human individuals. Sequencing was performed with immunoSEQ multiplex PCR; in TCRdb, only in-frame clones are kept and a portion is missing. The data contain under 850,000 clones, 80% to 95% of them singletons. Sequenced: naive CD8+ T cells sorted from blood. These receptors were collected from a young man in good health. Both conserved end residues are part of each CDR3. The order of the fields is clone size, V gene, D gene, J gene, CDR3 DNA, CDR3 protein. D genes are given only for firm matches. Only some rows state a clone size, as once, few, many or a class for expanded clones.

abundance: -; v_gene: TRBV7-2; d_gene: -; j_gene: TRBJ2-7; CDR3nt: TGTGCCAGCAGTACTAAATTGTCGGACTTGATAAACTACGAGCAGTACTTC; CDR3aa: CASSTKLSDLINYEQYF
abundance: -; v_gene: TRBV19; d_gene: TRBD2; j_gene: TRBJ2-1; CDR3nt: TGTGCCAGTAGTATGTCTACTAGCGGATACAATGAGCAGTTCTTC; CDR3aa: CASSMSTSGYNEQFF
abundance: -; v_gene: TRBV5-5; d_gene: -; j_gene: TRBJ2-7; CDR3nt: TGTGCCAGCAGCAGCCCGAGTACAGGGTACGAGCAGTACTTC; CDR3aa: CASSSPSTGYEQYF
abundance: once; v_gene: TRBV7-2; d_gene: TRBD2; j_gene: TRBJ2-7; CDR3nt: TGTGCCAGCAGCTTAGCTCGCGGGAGATCCTACGAGCAGTACTTC; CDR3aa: CASSLARGRSYEQYF
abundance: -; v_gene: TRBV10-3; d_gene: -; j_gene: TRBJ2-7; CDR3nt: TGTGCCATCAGTGGGGACATCAACTACGAGCAGTACTTC; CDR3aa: CAISGDINYEQYF
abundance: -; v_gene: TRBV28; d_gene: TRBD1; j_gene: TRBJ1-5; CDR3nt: TGTGCCAGCAGTTTCCGGGACAGGGATCAGCCCCAGCATTTT; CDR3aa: CASSFRDRDQPQHF
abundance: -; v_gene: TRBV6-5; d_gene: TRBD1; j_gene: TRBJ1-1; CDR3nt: TGTGCCAGCAGTTATGACAGGGTAGCTGGTGAAGCTTTCTTT; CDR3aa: CASSYDRVAGEAFF
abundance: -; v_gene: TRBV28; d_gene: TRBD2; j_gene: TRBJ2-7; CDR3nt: TGTGCCAGCAGTTCGACGACTAGCGGGGTCTACGAGCAGTACTTC; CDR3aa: CASSSTTSGVYEQYF
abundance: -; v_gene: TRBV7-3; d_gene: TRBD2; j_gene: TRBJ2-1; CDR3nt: TGTGCCAGCAGCCATAAGCGGGGGTTCTCCTACAATGAGCAGTTCTTC; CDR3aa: CASSHKRGFSYNEQFF
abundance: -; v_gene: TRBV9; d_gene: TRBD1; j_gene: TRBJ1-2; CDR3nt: TGTGCCAGCAGCGTAGGACAGGGGGCTATCGGGATCTATGGCTACACCTTC; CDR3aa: CASSVGQGAIGIYGYTF
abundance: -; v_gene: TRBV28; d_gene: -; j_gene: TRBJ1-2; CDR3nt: TGTGCCAGCCGCGATTATCACGGGACCTTTCGTCAGGGCTACACCTTC; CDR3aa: CASRDYHGTFRQGYTF
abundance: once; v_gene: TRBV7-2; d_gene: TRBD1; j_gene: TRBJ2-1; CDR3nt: TGTGCCAGCAGCTTTCCGGGACAGGGGGACTACAATGAGCAGTTCTTC; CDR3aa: CASSFPGQGDYNEQFF
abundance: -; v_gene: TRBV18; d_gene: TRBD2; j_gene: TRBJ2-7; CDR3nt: TGTGCCAGCTCATTTCTACCGGCGGGAGACTACGAGCAGTACTTC; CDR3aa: CASSFLPAGDYEQYF
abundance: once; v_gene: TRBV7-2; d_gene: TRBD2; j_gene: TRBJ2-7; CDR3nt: TGTGCCAGCAGCCCCATTGTAAGCGGGAGGTCCTACGAGCAGTACTTC; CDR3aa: CASSPIVSGRSYEQYF